Each of the 10 T cell receptor beta chains below was sequenced from the same sample in a study of T cell responses to AZD1222 COVID-19 vaccine. Using immunoSEQ multiplex PCR, the repertoire was profiled, and TCRdb retains in-frame clones only, with some absent. The sample records 130,000 to 150,000 clones, 85% to 95% being singletons. Here the sequenced sample was peripheral blood, taken on day 0 of AZD1222 vaccination. The source of these receptors is an adult in good health.

The chain combines TRBV9 with TRBJ2-5; 9 bases align to TRBD1. V dropped 3 bases and J dropped 5; count of bases not matched to a gene: 5. CDR1 is SGDLS and CDR2 is YYNGEE in the germline V gene. The length of the CDR3 is 14 residues. In DNA form, the CDR3 reads TGTGCCAGCAGCGCCCCCGGGACAGGGGAGACCCAGTACTTC. It codes for CASSAPGTGETQYF.

The chain carries TRBV28 and TRBJ1-1; no clear D gene. The CDR3 covers 13 residues. Trimming stripped 9 bases from V and 0 bases from J, with 11 bases between. Germline V gene lookup returns CDR1 MDHEN and CDR2 SYDVKM. The DNA of the CDR3 is TGTGCCAGTGAGCCCCCCATGAACACTGAAGCTTTCTTT. It codes for CASEPPMNTEAFF. The variable domain in full, with the rest retrieved from reference TRBV28 and TRBJ1-1, is DVKVTQSSRYLVKRTGEKVFLECVQDMDHENMFWYRQDPGLGLRLIYFSYDVKMKEKGDIPEGYSVSREKKERFSLILESASTNQTSMYLCASEPPMNTEAFFGQGTRLTVV.

V is TRBV28 and J is TRBJ2-5, with D possibly being TRBD1 or TRBD2 (5 bases each). V was clipped by 5 bases and J by 4 bases, with 11 bases between them. Germline CDR1 reads MDHEN; CDR2 reads SYDVKM. The CDR3 runs to 13 residues. The CDR3 is CASSEVGRETQYF. The DNA of the CDR3 is TGTGCCAGCAGTGAGGTGGGACGAGAGACCCAGTACTTC.

This chain connects TRBV5-4 to TRBJ1-2; unclear D gene. The CDR3 is made up of 12 amino acids. Looked up from germline, CDR1 is SGHNT and CDR2 is YYREEE (reference sequence). The ends were cut back, 0 bases at V and 6 bases at J, with 6 bases in the middle. For the CDR3, the DNA is TGTGCCAGCAGCTTGGCCGGGGATGGCTACACCTTC. Its protein product is CASSLAGDGYTF.

The J gene is TRBJ1-5, the V gene TRBV6-5, with D perhaps TRBD1 (5 bases). Trimming took off 5 bases at V and 2 bases at J, with 13 bases between the two ends. Germline V gene data show CDR1 as MNHEY and CDR2 as SVGAGI. This CDR3 spans 15 amino acids. This CDR3 reads CASSRTGSGNQPQHF. The DNA for the CDR3 is TGTGCCAGCAGTAGAACAGGTTCGGGCAATCAGCCCCAGCATTTT.

The rearrangement links TRBV7-9 to TRBJ1-3, with unresolved D. This CDR3 has 13 amino acids. CDR1 and CDR2 from the germline V gene are SEHNR and FQNEAQ (reference sequence). The ends were cut back, 5 bases at V and 0 bases at J, with 5 bases in the middle. The CDR3 protein is CASSQSSGNTIYF. The CDR3 nucleotides read TGTGCCAGCAGCCAGTCCTCTGGAAACACCATATATTTT.

The chain's CDR3 is CASSLAVSGGASRTDTQYF. The CDR3 coding sequence is TGTGCCAGCAGCTTAGCGGTCAGCGGGGGGGCTTCCCGCACAGATACGCAGTATTTT. The chain employs TRBV7-9 and TRBJ2-3; 10 bases map to TRBD2. Unmatched junction bases numbered 10, after V lost 0 bases and J lost 1 base. CDR1 and CDR2 from the germline V gene are SEHNR and FQNEAQ (reference sequence). The CDR3 totals 19 residues.

J is TRBJ2-3 and V is TRBV5-4; no definite D call. Trimming left V 0 bases short and J 4 bases short, with 9 bases between. In germline, CDR1 is SGHNT, CDR2 YYREEE (reference sequence). The CDR3 consists of 14 residues. This CDR3 is CASSLEVSADTQYF. For the CDR3, the DNA is TGTGCCAGCAGCTTGGAAGTAAGCGCAGATACGCAGTATTTT. The whole variable domain, filled in from reference TRBV5-4 and TRBJ2-3, reads ETGVTQSPTHLIKTRGQQVTLRCSSQSGHNTVSWYQQALGQGPQFIFQYYREEENGRGNFPPRFSGLQFPNYSSELNVNALELDDSALYLCASSLEVSADTQYFGPGTRLTVL.

Comment on this clone: One junction end does not reproduce the germline sequence, and a read error may be involved. The gene calls are TRBV5-1 and TRBJ1-2; a possible D gene is TRBD1 (6 bases). The CDR3 loop spans 14 amino acids. Germline V gives CDR1 SGHRS, CDR2 YFSETQ. The CDR3 protein is CASSRDKAEYDYTF. In nucleotides, the CDR3 is TGCGCCAGCAGTCGGGACAAGGCCGAATATGACTACACCTTC.

J is TRBJ1-6 and V is TRBV4-3; D remains ambiguous. V shed 0 bases and J shed 10 bases, with 10 bases lying between them. This CDR3 contains 14 residues. Germline CDR1 reads LGHNA; CDR2 reads YSLEER. CDR3 sequence (DNA): TGCGCCAGCAGCCAAGAATGGAGCCGATCACCCCTCCACTTT. This translates into CASSQEWSRSPLHF.